The rows below give T cell receptor beta chains drawn from one sample of a study of T-cell reconstitution after alpha-beta-depleted transplantation in children. Each CDR3 protein gets one entry after TCRdb re-called the PCR reads with MiXCR. The top ten clones hold just under 7.5% of a sample with some 300,000 distinct CDR3 sequences, around a tenth of them seen once. Sequencing used PBMCs, obtained before TCRalphabeta/CD19-depleted stem cell transplant. These receptors were obtained from a boy under three years old with acute myeloid leukemia, due to receive a stem cell transplant. The CDR3 runs from the conserved cysteine through the conserved F or W. A D gene is named only where the DNA matches it firmly. Part of the rows lack a size; the others show once, few, many or a class for expanded clones.

d_call	v_call	j_call	clone_size	cdr3_aa	cdr3_nt
TRBD2	TRBV9	TRBJ2-3	many	CASSVVGLAGGSTDTQYF	TGTGCCAGCAGCGTAGTGGGACTAGCGGGGGGGAGCACAGATACGCAGTATTTT
NA	TRBV27	TRBJ2-7	many	CASTGAGYEQYF	TGTGCCAGCACGGGGGCAGGTTACGAGCAGTACTTC
TRBD1	TRBV7-9	TRBJ2-3	many	CASSPGQGMQYF	TGTGCCAGCAGCCCGGGACAGGGGATGCAGTATTTT
NA	TRBV6-1	TRBJ1-5	NA	CASNDKSLGYSNQPQHF	TGTGCCAGCAATGACAAGTCCTTAGGCTATAGCAATCAGCCCCAGCATTTT
TRBD1	TRBV19	TRBJ1-4	many	CASTPSMRMQGAGDEKLFF	TGTGCCAGTACCCCGAGTATGCGGATGCAGGGGGCTGGGGATGAAAAACTGTTTTTT
TRBD1	TRBV11-2	TRBJ2-7	many	CASSSVGQGVYEQYF	TGTGCCAGCAGCTCAGTGGGACAGGGGGTATACGAGCAGTACTTC
NA	TRBV20-1	TRBJ2-1	many	CSARDLGLEQFF	TGCAGTGCTAGAGATCTTGGGCTGGAGCAGTTCTTC
TRBD2	TRBV7-9	TRBJ2-3	NA	CASSPSGGVDTLYF	TGTGCCAGCAGCCCTAGCGGGGGCGTCGATACGCTGTATTTT
TRBD1	TRBV6-2/TRBV6-3	TRBJ2-1	many	CASDRDRGYNEQFF	TGTGCCAGCGACCGGGACAGGGGATACAATGAGCAGTTCTTC
NA	TRBV6-7	TRBJ1-1	many	CASTLLPPQASSEAFF	TGTGCCAGCACCTTACTCCCTCCTCAAGCCTCCTCTGAAGCTTTCTTT
NA	TRBV20-1	TRBJ2-3	many	CSALRGVADTQYF	TGCAGTGCTTTAAGGGGGGTGGCAGATACGCAGTATTTT
TRBD1	TRBV20-1	TRBJ1-6	many	CSTYQHLTGDSPLHF	TGCAGTACCTATCAACATCTAACAGGGGATTCACCCCTCCACTTT
TRBD1	TRBV7-2	TRBJ2-7	many	CASSSGTVEQYF	TGTGCCAGCAGCTCCGGGACAGTCGAGCAGTACTTC
NA	TRBV18	TRBJ1-5	many	CASSPWGGAYSNQPQHF	TGTGCCAGCTCACCCTGGGGAGGGGCGTATAGCAATCAGCCCCAGCATTTT
NA	TRBV28	TRBJ2-7	many	CASSFQYYEQYF	TGTGCCAGCAGTTTCCAGTATTACGAGCAGTACTTC
NA	TRBV29-1	TRBJ2-1	many	CSVDGVKASPSYNEQFF	TGCAGCGTTGATGGGGTTAAGGCGTCCCCTTCCTACAATGAGCAGTTCTTC
TRBD1	TRBV4-3	TRBJ2-7	NA	CASSPGTGTYYEQYF	TGCGCCAGCAGCCCCGGGACAGGGACTTACTACGAGCAGTACTTC
TRBD1	TRBV12-3/TRBV12-4	TRBJ1-4	many	CASSTGTGGRNEKLFF	TGTGCCAGCAGTACCGGGACAGGGGGAAGGAATGAAAAACTGTTTTTT
TRBD2	TRBV29-1	TRBJ2-7	few	CSVGGSHLYEQYF	TGCAGCGTTGGCGGGAGCCACCTTTACGAGCAGTACTTC
NA	TRBV29-1	TRBJ2-5	many	CSVEYQETQYF	TGCAGCGTTGAATACCAAGAGACCCAGTACTTC
NA	TRBV4-2	TRBJ2-5	NA	CASSQDGIGTGQETQYF	TGTGCCAGCAGCCAAGATGGAATAGGGACTGGACAAGAGACCCAGTACTTC
NA	TRBV15	TRBJ2-3	many	CATSRDGFYTDTQYF	TGTGCCACCAGCAGAGATGGGTTCTACACAGATACGCAGTATTTT
TRBD1	TRBV24-1	TRBJ2-5	NA	CATNSLFGQGAGPRHARGETQYF	TGTGCCACAAATTCCCTGTTTGGACAGGGGGCTGGTCCGCGCCACGCGAGAGGAGAGACCCAGTACTTC
TRBD2	TRBV12-3/TRBV12-4	TRBJ2-7	many	CASSGRGLASSEQYF	TGTGCCAGCAGCGGCCGGGGACTAGCGTCTTCCGAGCAGTACTTC
TRBD1	TRBV7-9	TRBJ2-1	few	CASSLSTGQGIGEQFF	TGTGCCAGCAGCTTATCCACCGGACAGGGGATCGGTGAGCAGTTCTTC
NA	TRBV15	TRBJ2-3	many	CAISQAGPKSDTQYF	TGTGCCATATCCCAAGCGGGTCCTAAGTCAGATACGCAGTATTTT
TRBD1	TRBV2	TRBJ1-6	few	CASSEEGGGNNSPLHF	TGTGCCAGCAGTGAAGAAGGGGGCGGCAATAATTCACCCCTCCACTTT
NA	TRBV10-3	TRBJ2-4	few	CAISESGPFGAKNIQYF	TGTGCCATCAGTGAGTCCGGACCGTTTGGAGCCAAAAACATTCAGTACTTC
NA	TRBV29-1	TRBJ1-1	many	CSVVGPHEAFF	TGCAGCGTTGTAGGGCCCCATGAAGCTTTCTTT
NA	TRBV12-3/TRBV12-4	TRBJ2-7	many	CASIPRGTAGPEQYF	TGTGCCAGCATCCCAAGGGGCACCGCCGGCCCCGAGCAGTACTTC
NA	TRBV3-1	TRBJ2-1	many	CASSQDPARYNEQFF	TGTGCCAGCAGCCAAGATCCTGCTCGCTACAATGAGCAGTTCTTC
TRBD2	TRBV6-5	TRBJ2-1	many	CASSYGREKNEQFF	TGTGCCAGCAGTTACGGGCGGGAGAAGAATGAGCAGTTCTTC
NA	TRBV28	TRBJ2-7	few	CASSLKLGAGYEQYF	TGTGCCAGCAGTTTAAAGCTGGGGGCGGGCTACGAGCAGTACTTC
NA	TRBV7-9	TRBJ2-3	few	CASSLAPRQSTDTQYF	TGTGCCAGCAGCTTAGCGCCACGCCAAAGCACAGATACGCAGTATTTT
NA	TRBV7-2	TRBJ2-7	many	CASSFPPGTTFYEQYF	TGTGCCAGCAGCTTCCCCCCCGGGACAACCTTCTACGAGCAGTACTTC
TRBD1	TRBV6-5	TRBJ2-3	many	CASRWGGQGADTQYF	TGTGCCAGCAGGTGGGGAGGACAGGGGGCAGATACGCAGTATTTT
NA	TRBV7-2	TRBJ2-1	many	CASQQSSYNEQFF	TGTGCCAGCCAACAGAGCTCCTACAATGAGCAGTTCTTC
NA	TRBV5-1	TRBJ1-6	many	CASSLTRGYNSPLHF	TGCGCCAGCAGCTTGACCAGGGGCTATAATTCACCCCTCCACTTT
NA	TRBV28	TRBJ1-5	many	CASSFGMGNQPQHF	TGTGCCAGCAGTTTTGGGATGGGCAATCAGCCCCAGCATTTT
TRBD2	TRBV7-2	TRBJ2-2	many	CASSSGLAGVRTGELFF	TGTGCCAGCAGCTCCGGACTAGCGGGAGTACGAACCGGGGAGCTGTTTTTT
TRBD1	TRBV6-5	TRBJ2-3	many	CASSFGQVNTDTQYF	TGTGCCAGCAGTTTCGGACAGGTCAACACAGATACGCAGTATTTT
TRBD2	TRBV20-1	TRBJ2-5	many	CSARDLRLAGETQYF	TGCAGTGCTAGAGATCTAAGACTAGCGGGAGAGACCCAGTACTTC
NA	TRBV10-3	TRBJ2-7	few	CASGGAPTYEQYF	TGTGCCTCCGGCGGAGCGCCTACCTACGAGCAGTACTTC
NA	TRBV12-3/TRBV12-4	TRBJ2-2	many	CASRGTNTGELFF	TGTGCCAGTAGGGGGACGAACACCGGGGAGCTGTTTTTT
TRBD2	TRBV7-8	TRBJ2-7	many	CASSQRGSDPEQYF	TGTGCCAGCAGCCAGCGGGGATCCGACCCCGAGCAGTACTTC
TRBD1	TRBV7-2	TRBJ1-4	NA	CASSYSTGTEKLFF	TGTGCCAGCAGCTATTCGACAGGGACGGAAAAACTGTTTTTT
TRBD2	TRBV19	TRBJ2-3	few	CASSSRTRGGTDTQYF	TGTGCCAGTAGTTCACGGACTAGAGGAGGCACAGATACGCAGTATTTT
TRBD1	TRBV7-2	TRBJ2-7	NA	CASSLEGQGPYEQYF	TGTGCCAGCAGCTTGGAGGGACAGGGGCCCTACGAGCAGTACTTC
NA	TRBV2	TRBJ2-7	NA	CASSEWDRAEEQYF	TGTGCCAGCAGTGAATGGGATAGGGCGGAGGAGCAGTACTTC
NA	TRBV29-1	TRBJ2-3	many	CSVEGRDTQYF	TGCAGCGTTGAAGGGCGAGATACGCAGTATTTT
NA	TRBV10-3	TRBJ2-5	many	CAISGHQRETQYF	TGTGCCATTAGCGGACACCAAAGGGAGACCCAGTACTTC
TRBD2	TRBV12-3/TRBV12-4	TRBJ2-1	NA	CASSLLAGGPGGEQFF	TGTGCCAGCAGTCTTCTAGCGGGGGGGCCCGGCGGTGAGCAGTTCTTC
NA	TRBV6-2/TRBV6-3	TRBJ2-7	NA	CASRQVYEQYF	TGTGCCAGCAGGCAAGTCTACGAGCAGTACTTC
NA	TRBV29-1	TRBJ2-7	many	CSVEVGRRPYEQYF	TGCAGCGTTGAAGTCGGACGTCGTCCCTACGAGCAGTACTTC
NA	TRBV19	TRBJ1-5	NA	CASSLGSQPQHF	TGTGCCAGTAGTCTAGGGAGCCAGCCCCAGCATTTT
NA	TRBV5-1	TRBJ2-5	few	CASSFGMKETQYF	TGCGCCAGCAGCTTCGGCATGAAAGAGACCCAGTACTTC
TRBD1	TRBV7-9	TRBJ1-2	many	CASSLPGQRANYGYTF	TGTGCCAGCAGCTTACCGGGACAGAGAGCTAACTATGGCTACACCTTC
TRBD1	TRBV10-3	TRBJ2-1	many	CAISEGDRGDNEQFF	TGTGCCATCAGTGAAGGGGACAGAGGGGACAATGAGCAGTTCTTC
NA	TRBV6-5	TRBJ1-1	many	CASSYEWGLTGNTEAFF	TGTGCCAGCAGTTACGAGTGGGGGTTGACAGGGAACACTGAAGCTTTCTTT